This TCR beta chain stems from a study of blood T cell repertoires in COVID-19. This CDR3 is 17 amino acids long. Germline V gene lookup returns CDR1 LNHDA and CDR2 SQIVND (reference sequence). J was trimmed by 5 bases and V by 6 bases; bases with no gene match: 13. Repertoires were generated with immunoSEQ multiplex PCR, while TCRdb's copy carries only in-frame clones and drops some. The sample shows fewer than 300,000 clones, roughly 89% of them seen only once. The TCR originated in a man between 35 and 55 years old who had recovered from COVID-19. V gene TRBV19 combines with J gene TRBJ2-1; 10 bases match TRBD1. The sample consisted of PBMCs or T cells enriched from blood (not recorded which). For the CDR3, the DNA is TGTGCCAGTAGCATATTCGCCGGGACAGGGGCTGACAATGAGCAGTTCTTC. It encodes CASSIFAGTGADNEQFF.